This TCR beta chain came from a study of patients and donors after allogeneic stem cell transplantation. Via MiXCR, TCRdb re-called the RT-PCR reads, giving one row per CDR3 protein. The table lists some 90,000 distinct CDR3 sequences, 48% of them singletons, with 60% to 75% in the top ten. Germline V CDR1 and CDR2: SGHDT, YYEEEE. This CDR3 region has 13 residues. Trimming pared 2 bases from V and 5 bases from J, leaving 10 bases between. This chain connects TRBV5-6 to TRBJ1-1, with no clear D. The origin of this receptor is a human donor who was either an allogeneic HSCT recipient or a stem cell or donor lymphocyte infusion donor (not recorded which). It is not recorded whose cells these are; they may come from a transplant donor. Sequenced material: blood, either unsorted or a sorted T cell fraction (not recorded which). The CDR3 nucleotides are TGTGCCAGCAGCTTAGTCCATGGGACTGAAGCTTTCTTT. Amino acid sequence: CASSLVHGTEAFF.